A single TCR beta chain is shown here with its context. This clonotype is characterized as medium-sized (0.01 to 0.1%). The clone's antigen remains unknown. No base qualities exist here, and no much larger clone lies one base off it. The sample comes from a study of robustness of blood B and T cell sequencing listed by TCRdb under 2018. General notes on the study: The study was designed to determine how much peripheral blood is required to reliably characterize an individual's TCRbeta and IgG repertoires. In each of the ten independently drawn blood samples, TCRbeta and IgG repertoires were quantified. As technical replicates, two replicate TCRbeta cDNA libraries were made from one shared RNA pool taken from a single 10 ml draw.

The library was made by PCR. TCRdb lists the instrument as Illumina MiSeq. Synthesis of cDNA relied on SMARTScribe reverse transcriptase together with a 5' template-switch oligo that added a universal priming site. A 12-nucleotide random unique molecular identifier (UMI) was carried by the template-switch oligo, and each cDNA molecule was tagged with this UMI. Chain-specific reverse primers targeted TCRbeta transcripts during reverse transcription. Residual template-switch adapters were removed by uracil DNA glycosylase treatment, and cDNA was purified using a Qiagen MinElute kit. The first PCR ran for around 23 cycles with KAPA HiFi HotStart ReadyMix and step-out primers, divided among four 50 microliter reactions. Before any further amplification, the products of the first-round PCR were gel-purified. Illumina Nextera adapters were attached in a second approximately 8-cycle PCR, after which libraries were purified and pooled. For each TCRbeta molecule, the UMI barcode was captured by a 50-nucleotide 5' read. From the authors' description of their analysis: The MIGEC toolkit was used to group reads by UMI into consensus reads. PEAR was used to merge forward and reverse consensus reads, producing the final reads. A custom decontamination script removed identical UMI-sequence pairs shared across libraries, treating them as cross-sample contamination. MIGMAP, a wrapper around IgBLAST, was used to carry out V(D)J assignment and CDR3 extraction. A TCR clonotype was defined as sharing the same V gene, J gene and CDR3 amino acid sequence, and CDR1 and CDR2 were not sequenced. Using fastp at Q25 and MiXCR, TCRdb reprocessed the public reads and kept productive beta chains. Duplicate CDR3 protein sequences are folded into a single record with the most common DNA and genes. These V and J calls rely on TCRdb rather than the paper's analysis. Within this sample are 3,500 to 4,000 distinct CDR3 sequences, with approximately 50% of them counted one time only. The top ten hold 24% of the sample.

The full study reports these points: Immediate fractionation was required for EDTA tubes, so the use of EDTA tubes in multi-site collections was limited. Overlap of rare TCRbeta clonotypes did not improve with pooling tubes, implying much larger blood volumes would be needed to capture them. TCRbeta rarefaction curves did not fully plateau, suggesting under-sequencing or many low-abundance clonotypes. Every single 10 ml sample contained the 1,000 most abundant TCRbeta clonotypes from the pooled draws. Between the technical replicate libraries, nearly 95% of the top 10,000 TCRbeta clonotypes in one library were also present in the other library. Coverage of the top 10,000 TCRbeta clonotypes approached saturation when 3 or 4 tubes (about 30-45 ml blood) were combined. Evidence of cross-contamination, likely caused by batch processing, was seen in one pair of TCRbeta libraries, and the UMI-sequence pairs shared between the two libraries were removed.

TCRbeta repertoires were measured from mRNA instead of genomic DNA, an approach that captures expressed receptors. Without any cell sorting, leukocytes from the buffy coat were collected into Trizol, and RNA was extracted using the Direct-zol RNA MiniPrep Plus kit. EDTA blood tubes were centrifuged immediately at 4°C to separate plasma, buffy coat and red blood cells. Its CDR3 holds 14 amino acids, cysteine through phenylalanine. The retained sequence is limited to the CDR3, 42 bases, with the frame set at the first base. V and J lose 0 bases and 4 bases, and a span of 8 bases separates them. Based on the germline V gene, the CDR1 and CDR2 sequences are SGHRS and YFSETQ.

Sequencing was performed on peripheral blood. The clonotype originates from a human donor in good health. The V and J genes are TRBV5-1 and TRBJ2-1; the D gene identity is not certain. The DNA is TGCGCCAGCAGCTTGGCGGACGGTTACAATGAGCAGTTCTTC. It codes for CASSLADGYNEQFF. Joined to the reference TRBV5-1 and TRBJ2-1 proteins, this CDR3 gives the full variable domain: KAGVTQTPRYLIKTRGQQVTLSCSPISGHRSVSWYQQTPGQGLQFLFEYFSETQRNKGNFPGRFSGRQFSNSRSEMNVSTLELGDSALYLCASSLADGYNEQFFGPGTRLTVL.